This T cell receptor beta chain was identified in a study of lymphopenia after photon versus proton radiotherapy. Comment on this clone: Antigen specificity is unknown.

Study-wide results and caveats: Survival link was tested only in deceased patients; proton benefit remains a possibility. After the lymphocyte nadir, photon-treated repertoires showed oligoclonal expansion, especially of CD8+ Temra cells. Under photons, naive T cells and diversity fell while effector/memory populations rose.

V dropped 5 bases and J dropped 4; count of bases not matched to a gene: 19. Germline CDR1 and CDR2: SGHAT and FQNNGV. CDR3 length: 18 residues. Libraries were prepared by immunoSEQ multiplex PCR; TCRdb keeps only in-frame clonotypes and omits some of them. The profile shows around 160,000 clones, around 85% of them singletons. The material sequenced was peripheral blood, taken from a patient treated with photon-based radiotherapy. The receptor comes from a man in his forties or fifties with gastric cancer. This rearrangement joins TRBV11-2 to TRBJ1-2; TRBD1 aligns across 7 bases. This CDR3 reads CASSRFGLTGPSSYGYTF. The CDR3 region has the DNA TGTGCCAGCAGCCGTTTCGGTCTGACAGGGCCCTCTTCCTATGGCTACACCTTC.